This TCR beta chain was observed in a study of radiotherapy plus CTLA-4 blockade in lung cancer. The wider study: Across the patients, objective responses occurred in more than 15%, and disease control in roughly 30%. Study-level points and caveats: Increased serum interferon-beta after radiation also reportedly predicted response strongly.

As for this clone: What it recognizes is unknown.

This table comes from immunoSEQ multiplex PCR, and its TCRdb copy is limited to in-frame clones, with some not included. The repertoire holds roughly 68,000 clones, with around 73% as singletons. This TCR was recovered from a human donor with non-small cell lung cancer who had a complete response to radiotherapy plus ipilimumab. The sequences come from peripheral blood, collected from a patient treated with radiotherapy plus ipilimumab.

CDR3 DNA: TGCGCCAGCAGCCGAGGACAGGGCGGCGAGCAGTACTTC. As protein: CASSRGQGGEQYF. V and J are TRBV5-1 and TRBJ2-7; 8 bases match TRBD1. V lost 4 bases, J lost 6 bases, and 6 bases stayed unmatched. The CDR3 has 13 residues. Germline V lookup: CDR1 SGHRS, CDR2 YFSETQ.